This TCR beta chain was sequenced during a study of T cell repertoires in cytomegalovirus infection (dated by TCRdb to about 2019). Some background on the complete study: Recently identified HLA-C-restricted CMV epitopes, whose presentation resists viral immunomodulation, were targeted by peptide stimulations together with well-studied HLA-B-restricted epitopes. The HLA type of each donor mattered for the analysis, because public TCR beta signatures pointed to carriage of CMV infection along with the matching HLA type. Overall study results and their limits: The ex vivo response was dominated by HLA-C-restricted CMV-specific TCR beta clonotypes, which also provided the single most frequent clonotype in two of eight donors. In both this cohort and an independent roughly 330-donor cohort, the cumulative frequency of public TCR beta family members distinguished carriers of CMV infection plus the relevant HLA type.

Taken with the paper, the label for treatment or condition translates to: in vitro stimulation with specific CMV peptide epitopes to enrich CMV-specific T cells. This sample was sequenced with an Illumina HiSeq 1500. TCRdb reprocessed the public reads (quality trimming at Q25 with fastp, clone calling with MiXCR) and kept in-frame beta chains. CDR3 protein duplicates are merged, each entry listing the most common genes and DNA. The sample includes approximately 150,000 distinct CDR3 sequences, with roughly 21% observed a single time. 25% of the sample is taken by the ten largest. The CDR3 measures 15 amino acids from cysteine to phenylalanine. Only the CDR3 portion is preserved as DNA: 45 bases, with reading frame beginning at the first base. Trimming at the junction amounts to 1 base on V and 3 bases on J, and the germline ends lie 12 bases apart. The germline V gene supplies CDR1 SGHVS and CDR2 FQNEAQ.

The sample holds a few counts of this clonotype. Its antigen is currently not known. Base qualities are missing; no much larger clone stands one base away. The material sequenced was CD8+ T cells from cultured PBMCs, taken from culture after CMV antigen stimulation. This TCR came from a human donor in good health (CMV status not recorded). Some clones in this sample may be carry-over from other donors' samples. The V and J genes are TRBV7-8 and TRBJ1-2, with a weak D call of TRBD1 (6 bases match). DNA sequence: TGTGCCAGCAGCTTAGGTCAGGGGCCGCACTATGGCTACACCTTC. The encoded protein is CASSLGQGPHYGYTF.